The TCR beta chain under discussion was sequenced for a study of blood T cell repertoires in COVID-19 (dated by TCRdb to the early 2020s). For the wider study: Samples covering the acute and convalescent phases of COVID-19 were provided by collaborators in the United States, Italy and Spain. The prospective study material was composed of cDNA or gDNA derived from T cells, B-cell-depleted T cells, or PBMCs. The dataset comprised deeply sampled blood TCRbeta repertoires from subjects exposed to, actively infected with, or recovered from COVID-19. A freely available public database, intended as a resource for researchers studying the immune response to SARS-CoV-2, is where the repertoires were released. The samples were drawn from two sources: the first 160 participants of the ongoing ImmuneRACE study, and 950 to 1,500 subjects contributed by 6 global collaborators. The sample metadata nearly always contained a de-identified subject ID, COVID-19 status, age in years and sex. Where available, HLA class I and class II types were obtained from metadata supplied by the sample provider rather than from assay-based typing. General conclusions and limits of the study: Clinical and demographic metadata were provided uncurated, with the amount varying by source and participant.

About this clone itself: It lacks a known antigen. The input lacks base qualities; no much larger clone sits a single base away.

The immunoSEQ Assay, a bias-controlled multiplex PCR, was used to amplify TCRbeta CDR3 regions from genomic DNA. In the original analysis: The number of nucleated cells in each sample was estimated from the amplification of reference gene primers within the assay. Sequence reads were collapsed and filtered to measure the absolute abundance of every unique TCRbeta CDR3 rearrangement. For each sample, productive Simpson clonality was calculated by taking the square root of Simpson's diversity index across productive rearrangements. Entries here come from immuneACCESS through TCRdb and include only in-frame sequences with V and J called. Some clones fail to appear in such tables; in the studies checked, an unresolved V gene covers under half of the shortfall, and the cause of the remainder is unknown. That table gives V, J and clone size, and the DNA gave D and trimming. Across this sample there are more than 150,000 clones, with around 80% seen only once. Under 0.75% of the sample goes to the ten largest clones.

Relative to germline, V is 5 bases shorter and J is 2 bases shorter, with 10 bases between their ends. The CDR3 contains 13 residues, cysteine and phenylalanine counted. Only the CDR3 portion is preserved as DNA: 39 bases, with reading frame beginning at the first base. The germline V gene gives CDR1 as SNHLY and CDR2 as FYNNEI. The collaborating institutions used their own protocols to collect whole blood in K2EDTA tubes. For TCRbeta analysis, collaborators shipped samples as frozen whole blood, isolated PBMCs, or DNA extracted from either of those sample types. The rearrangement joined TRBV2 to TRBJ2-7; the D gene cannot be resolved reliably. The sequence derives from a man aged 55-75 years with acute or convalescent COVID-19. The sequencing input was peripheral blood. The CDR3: CASSPPGPYEQYF. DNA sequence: TGTGCCAGCAGTCCACCTGGGCCCTACGAGCAGTACTTC.